These T cell receptor beta chains were read from a single sample in a study of blood T cell repertoires in COVID-19. Only in-frame clones appear in the TCRdb table, and some are missing; sequencing was by immunoSEQ multiplex PCR. Of about 81,000 clones listed, about 88% are singletons. The source material was peripheral blood. These TCRs come from an elderly woman with active COVID-19. The CDR3 runs from the conserved cysteine through the conserved F or W. The D gene is left open where the match is weak. Clone size is shown for a subset of rows, as once, few, many or a class of expanded clone.

J gene | clone size | V gene | D gene | CDR3 protein | CDR3 DNA
TRBJ2-1 | . | TRBV24-1 | TRBD2 | CATSGGLAGVFPYNEQFF | TGTGCCACCAGTGGGGGACTAGCGGGAGTTTTCCCCTACAATGAGCAGTTCTTC
TRBJ2-7 | . | TRBV4-3 | TRBD2 | CASSHDRTSGAGYEQYF | TGCGCCAGCAGCCATGATAGGACTAGCGGGGCCGGTTACGAGCAGTACTTC
TRBJ1-1 | . | TRBV28 | TRBD1 | CASSSGTGGRDTEAFF | TGTGCCAGCAGTTCCGGGACAGGGGGGAGGGACACTGAAGCTTTCTTT
TRBJ2-1 | . | TRBV3-1/TRBV3-2 | . | CASSHDRKSYNEQFF | TGTGCCAGCAGCCATGACAGAAAGTCCTACAATGAGCAGTTCTTC
TRBJ2-3 | . | TRBV24-1 | TRBD1 | CATSDRGQGTDTQYF | TGTGCCACCAGTGACCGTGGACAGGGCACAGATACGCAGTATTTT
TRBJ2-3 | . | TRBV5-1 | TRBD1 | CASSLAGTGGDGGTDTQYF | TGCGCCAGCAGCTTGGCCGGGACAGGGGGCGACGGTGGCACAGATACGCAGTATTTT
TRBJ2-5 | . | TRBV6-6 | . | CASSYSRAVSETQYF | TGTGCCAGCAGTTACTCGAGGGCCGTCTCGGAGACCCAGTACTTC
TRBJ1-1 | few | TRBV5-4 | . | CASSPKGLGTEAFF | TGTGCCAGCAGCCCTAAGGGGTTGGGCACTGAAGCTTTCTTT
TRBJ2-7 | . | TRBV28 | TRBD2 | CASSSFGGTYEQYF | TGTGCCAGCAGTTCTTTCGGGGGGACCTACGAGCAGTACTTC
TRBJ2-1 | . | TRBV6-1 | . | CASSANYRERNNEQFF | TGTGCCAGCAGTGCCAACTACCGGGAAAGAAACAATGAGCAGTTCTTC
TRBJ2-1 | . | TRBV2 | . | CASSGAGNEQFF | TGTGCCAGCAGTGGCGCGGGTAATGAGCAGTTCTTC
TRBJ2-7 | . | TRBV28 | . | CASSFGGSRWEQYF | TGTGCCAGCAGTTTTGGGGGCAGTAGGTGGGAGCAGTACTTC
TRBJ2-1 | . | TRBV19 | . | CASSIGEASYNEQFF | TGTGCCAGTAGTATCGGCGAGGCCTCCTACAATGAGCAGTTCTTC
TRBJ1-2 | . | TRBV28 | . | CASSQNLGGGFYGYTF | TGTGCCAGCAGCCAGAATCTGGGGGGAGGATTCTATGGCTACACCTTC
TRBJ1-1 | . | TRBV19 | . | CASNLGEGENTEAFF | TGTGCCAGTAACCTCGGGGAAGGAGAGAACACTGAAGCTTTCTTT
TRBJ1-2 | once | TRBV29-1 | . | CSVEGGRNYGYTF | TGCAGCGTTGAGGGGGGACGGAACTATGGCTACACCTTC
TRBJ2-7 | . | TRBV5-1 | TRBD2 | CASSLGLADTYEQYF | TGCGCCAGCAGCTTGGGGCTAGCGGACACCTACGAGCAGTACTTC
TRBJ2-1 | . | TRBV7-7 | TRBD2 | CASSSLAGGINEQFF | TGTGCTAGCAGCTCCCTAGCGGGAGGGATCAATGAGCAGTTCTTC
TRBJ2-3 | . | TRBV18 | . | CASSPLRADTQYF | TGTGCCAGCTCACCACTGAGAGCAGATACGCAGTATTTT
TRBJ2-3 | . | TRBV6-6 | TRBD2 | CASGPGLAPDTQYF | TGTGCCAGCGGCCCGGGACTAGCACCAGATACGCAGTATTTT
TRBJ1-1 | . | TRBV18 | . | CASSPPGVTEAFF | TGTGCCAGCTCACCACCAGGGGTTACTGAAGCTTTCTTT
TRBJ2-1 | . | TRBV20-1 | . | CSARDTGEQFF | TGCAGTGCTAGAGACACGGGTGAGCAGTTCTTC
TRBJ2-1 | . | TRBV7-8 | . | CASSRSRRKEGGNNEQFF | TGTGCCAGCAGCCGATCGAGGAGGAAGGAAGGAGGAAACAATGAGCAGTTCTTC
TRBJ2-7 | once | TRBV6-5 | . | CASSYLKGGGPHEQYF | TGTGCCAGCAGTTACCTAAAGGGGGGAGGGCCCCACGAGCAGTACTTC
TRBJ2-1 | . | TRBV3-1/TRBV3-2 | TRBD2 | CASSPLRGLVNEQFF | TGTGCCAGCAGCCCGCTTAGGGGACTAGTAAATGAGCAGTTCTTC
TRBJ2-3 | . | TRBV7-2 | TRBD2 | CASSPPSSGRRDTQYF | TGTGCCAGCAGCCCCCCCTCTAGCGGGAGGAGGGATACGCAGTATTTT
TRBJ1-2 | . | TRBV2 | TRBD1 | CASSPQGADYGYTF | TGTGCCAGCAGCCCACAGGGGGCTGACTATGGCTACACCTTC
TRBJ1-4 | . | TRBV28 | . | CASSLGHDKLFF | TGTGCCAGCAGTCTCGGACATGACAAACTGTTTTTT
TRBJ2-3 | . | TRBV7-2 | . | CASSLMRRGPDTQYF | TGTGCCAGCAGCTTAATGAGGCGAGGCCCAGATACGCAGTATTTT
TRBJ2-2 | . | TRBV20-1 | . | CSAFYREELFF | TGCAGTGCTTTCTACAGGGAGGAGCTGTTTTTT
TRBJ2-5 | . | TRBV29-1 | . | CSAARFVRETQYF | TGCAGCGCAGCGAGATTTGTAAGAGAGACCCAGTACTTC
TRBJ2-5 | . | TRBV5-4 | TRBD1 | CASSLGPDRGRETQYF | TGTGCCAGCAGCTTGGGACCCGACAGGGGGCGGGAGACCCAGTACTTC
TRBJ2-1 | . | TRBV7-2 | TRBD2 | CASSPPGLAGAHEQFF | TGTGCCAGCAGCCCCCCGGGGCTAGCGGGAGCCCATGAGCAGTTCTTC
TRBJ2-1 | . | TRBV19 | . | CASSIGPSVYNEQFF | TGTGCCAGTAGTATAGGTCCTAGCGTTTACAATGAGCAGTTCTTC
TRBJ1-5 | many | TRBV24-1 | TRBD1 | CATSETGTEIYQPQHF | TGTGCCACCAGTGAAACCGGGACAGAAATTTATCAGCCCCAGCATTTT
TRBJ2-7 | . | TRBV6-5 | TRBD1 | CASSRDRGHYEQYF | TGTGCCAGCAGCAGAGACAGGGGGCACTACGAGCAGTACTTC
TRBJ2-7 | . | TRBV4-1 | . | CASSQDWPGSSYEQYF | TGCGCCAGCAGCCAAGATTGGCCGGGGAGCTCCTACGAGCAGTACTTC